These T cell receptor beta chains were read from a single sample in a study of cytomegalovirus exposure and HLA in healthy donors. Produced via immunoSEQ multiplex PCR; TCRdb's table is partial and in-frame only. The repertoire has 100,000 to 150,000 clones, about 84% of them found once; the top ten carry roughly 3.5%. Specimen: PBMCs. The receptors here all came from a man in his forties in good health and CMV-seronegative. The CDR3 runs from the conserved cysteine through the conserved F or W. Fields, in order: J gene, V gene, D gene, clone size, CDR3 length, CDR3 protein, CDR3 DNA. A D gene is named only where the DNA matches it firmly. Where a row states a size, it is once, few, many or the class of an expanded clone; other rows omit it.

J gene: TRBJ1-5; V gene: TRBV7-2; D gene: NA; clone size: NA; CDR3 length: 14; CDR3 protein: CASSSAGSGQPQHF; CDR3 DNA: TGTGCCAGCAGCTCAGCAGGGAGTGGGCAGCCCCAGCATTTT
J gene: TRBJ1-6; V gene: TRBV4-1; D gene: NA; clone size: NA; CDR3 length: 14; CDR3 protein: CASSQEPPYSPLHF; CDR3 DNA: TGCGCCAGCAGCCAGGAGCCCCCTTATTCACCCCTCCACTTT
J gene: TRBJ2-7; V gene: TRBV5-5; D gene: TRBD1; clone size: NA; CDR3 length: 14; CDR3 protein: CASSFGRGKGEQYF; CDR3 DNA: TGTGCCAGCAGCTTCGGCAGGGGGAAGGGCGAGCAGTACTTC
J gene: TRBJ2-7; V gene: TRBV5-1; D gene: NA; clone size: NA; CDR3 length: 16; CDR3 protein: CASSLGRPGGSYEQYF; CDR3 DNA: TGCGCCAGCAGCTTAGGGCGTCCCGGGGGATCCTACGAGCAGTACTTC
J gene: TRBJ2-7; V gene: TRBV4-2; D gene: TRBD1; clone size: once; CDR3 length: 16; CDR3 protein: CASSQGSRDSSYEQYF; CDR3 DNA: TGTGCCAGCAGCCAAGGGAGTAGGGACAGCTCCTACGAGCAGTACTTC
J gene: TRBJ2-3; V gene: TRBV27; D gene: TRBD1; clone size: NA; CDR3 length: 15; CDR3 protein: CASTFRDRATDTQYF; CDR3 DNA: TGTGCCAGCACTTTCCGGGACAGGGCGACAGATACGCAGTATTTT
J gene: TRBJ2-7; V gene: TRBV5-4; D gene: NA; clone size: NA; CDR3 length: 15; CDR3 protein: CASSLMGTISHEQYF; CDR3 DNA: TGTGCCAGCAGCCTCATGGGGACAATAAGCCACGAGCAGTACTTC
J gene: TRBJ2-1; V gene: TRBV7-9; D gene: NA; clone size: once; CDR3 length: 14; CDR3 protein: CANRVLVNSNEQFF; CDR3 DNA: TGTGCCAACCGGGTATTGGTAAACTCCAATGAGCAGTTCTTC
J gene: TRBJ1-2; V gene: TRBV7-2; D gene: TRBD1; clone size: NA; CDR3 length: 14; CDR3 protein: CASSSDRGLYGYTF; CDR3 DNA: TGTGCCAGCAGCTCGGACAGGGGGCTTTATGGCTACACCTTC
J gene: TRBJ1-2; V gene: TRBV19; D gene: TRBD1; clone size: once; CDR3 length: 17; CDR3 protein: CASSILDLTGAAYGYTF; CDR3 DNA: TGTGCCAGTAGTATCCTCGACCTGACAGGGGCGGCCTATGGCTACACCTTC
J gene: TRBJ2-7; V gene: TRBV18; D gene: TRBD2; clone size: NA; CDR3 length: 18; CDR3 protein: CASSHPGTSGVLSYEQYF; CDR3 DNA: TGTGCCAGCTCACACCCCGGGACTAGCGGGGTCCTCTCCTACGAGCAGTACTTC
J gene: TRBJ1-5; V gene: TRBV4-2; D gene: NA; clone size: NA; CDR3 length: 15; CDR3 protein: CASSQRDRSNQPQHF; CDR3 DNA: TGTGCCAGCAGCCAAAGAGACAGGAGCAATCAGCCCCAGCATTTT
J gene: TRBJ1-2; V gene: TRBV28; D gene: TRBD1; clone size: NA; CDR3 length: 11; CDR3 protein: CADRGDNGYTF; CDR3 DNA: TGTGCCGACAGGGGAGATAATGGCTACACCTTC
J gene: TRBJ2-7; V gene: TRBV2; D gene: NA; clone size: NA; CDR3 length: 12; CDR3 protein: CASRALSDEQYF; CDR3 DNA: TGTGCCAGCAGGGCCTTGTCTGACGAGCAGTACTTC
J gene: TRBJ1-2; V gene: TRBV5-4; D gene: TRBD1; clone size: NA; CDR3 length: 17; CDR3 protein: CASSSGTGGANFGGYTF; CDR3 DNA: TGTGCCAGCAGCTCCGGGACAGGGGGCGCAAACTTTGGGGGCTACACCTTC
J gene: TRBJ1-2; V gene: TRBV6-4; D gene: NA; clone size: NA; CDR3 length: 13; CDR3 protein: CASSDSGVEGYTF; CDR3 DNA: TGTGCCAGCAGTGACTCCGGGGTCGAGGGCTACACCTTC
J gene: TRBJ2-5; V gene: TRBV9; D gene: NA; clone size: NA; CDR3 length: 14; CDR3 protein: CASSVASGQETQYF; CDR3 DNA: TGTGCCAGCAGCGTAGCTTCAGGTCAAGAGACCCAGTACTTC
J gene: TRBJ2-4; V gene: TRBV7-9; D gene: NA; clone size: NA; CDR3 length: 12; CDR3 protein: CASSLPLGIQYF; CDR3 DNA: TGTGCCAGCAGCTTGCCCCTAGGCATTCAGTACTTC
J gene: TRBJ2-1; V gene: TRBV5-1; D gene: TRBD1; clone size: NA; CDR3 length: 15; CDR3 protein: CASSPQGASYNEQFF; CDR3 DNA: TGCGCCAGCAGCCCACAGGGGGCTTCCTACAATGAGCAGTTCTTC
J gene: TRBJ1-5; V gene: TRBV28; D gene: NA; clone size: once; CDR3 length: 12; CDR3 protein: CASSPYNQPQHF; CDR3 DNA: TGTGCCAGCAGCCCCTACAATCAGCCCCAGCATTTT
J gene: TRBJ1-5; V gene: TRBV6-6; D gene: NA; clone size: NA; CDR3 length: 13; CDR3 protein: CASSYVLDQPQHF; CDR3 DNA: TGTGCCAGCAGTTACGTACTTGATCAGCCCCAGCATTTT
J gene: TRBJ1-1; V gene: TRBV7-9; D gene: TRBD1; clone size: NA; CDR3 length: 17; CDR3 protein: CASSLIGQGPPTTEAFF; CDR3 DNA: TGTGCCAGCAGCTTAATCGGACAGGGGCCGCCGACCACTGAAGCTTTCTTT
J gene: TRBJ1-2; V gene: TRBV2; D gene: TRBD1; clone size: NA; CDR3 length: 15; CDR3 protein: CASRAGTGIAYGYTF; CDR3 DNA: TGTGCCAGCAGAGCCGGGACAGGGATCGCCTATGGCTACACCTTC
J gene: TRBJ1-2; V gene: TRBV7-2; D gene: TRBD1; clone size: NA; CDR3 length: 16; CDR3 protein: CASSLVPRTGGFGYTF; CDR3 DNA: TGTGCCAGCAGCTTAGTCCCCCGGACAGGGGGCTTTGGCTACACCTTC
J gene: TRBJ1-3; V gene: TRBV5-1; D gene: TRBD1; clone size: NA; CDR3 length: 16; CDR3 protein: CASSFGTGKSGNTIYF; CDR3 DNA: TGCGCCAGCAGCTTCGGGACAGGAAAGTCTGGAAACACCATATATTTT
J gene: TRBJ1-2; V gene: TRBV7-8; D gene: NA; clone size: few; CDR3 length: 12; CDR3 protein: CASSSDNYGYTF; CDR3 DNA: TGTGCCAGCAGCTCAGATAACTATGGCTACACCTTC
J gene: TRBJ1-4; V gene: TRBV4-3; D gene: TRBD1; clone size: NA; CDR3 length: 15; CDR3 protein: CASSLDGTGVEKLFF; CDR3 DNA: TGCGCCAGCAGCCTGGATGGGACAGGGGTAGAAAAACTGTTTTTT
J gene: TRBJ1-2; V gene: TRBV11-2; D gene: TRBD1; clone size: NA; CDR3 length: 15; CDR3 protein: CASSWGEYRDSGYTF; CDR3 DNA: TGTGCCAGCAGCTGGGGGGAATACAGGGACAGTGGCTACACCTTC
J gene: TRBJ1-4; V gene: TRBV5-6; D gene: NA; clone size: NA; CDR3 length: 15; CDR3 protein: CASSLAFGGTEKLFF; CDR3 DNA: TGTGCCAGCAGCTTGGCCTTCGGGGGTACTGAAAAACTGTTTTTT
J gene: TRBJ2-7; V gene: TRBV9; D gene: NA; clone size: NA; CDR3 length: 14; CDR3 protein: CASSVGASSYEQYF; CDR3 DNA: TGTGCCAGCAGCGTAGGAGCGAGCTCCTACGAGCAGTACTTC
J gene: TRBJ1-5; V gene: TRBV19; D gene: NA; clone size: NA; CDR3 length: 13; CDR3 protein: CASSRDTNQPQHF; CDR3 DNA: TGTGCCAGTAGTAGGGACACTAATCAGCCCCAGCATTTT
J gene: TRBJ2-3; V gene: TRBV6-1; D gene: TRBD1; clone size: NA; CDR3 length: 14; CDR3 protein: CASSQGQGRDTQYF; CDR3 DNA: TGTGCCAGCAGCCAGGGACAGGGGAGGGATACGCAGTATTTT
J gene: TRBJ2-1; V gene: TRBV29-1; D gene: NA; clone size: NA; CDR3 length: 14; CDR3 protein: CSAKTRGSGNEQFF; CDR3 DNA: TGCAGCGCCAAAACCCGGGGTAGCGGCAATGAGCAGTTCTTC
J gene: TRBJ2-3; V gene: TRBV7-6; D gene: NA; clone size: NA; CDR3 length: 11; CDR3 protein: CASSHGSTQYF; CDR3 DNA: TGTGCCAGCAGCCACGGTTCTACGCAGTATTTT
J gene: TRBJ1-1; V gene: TRBV28; D gene: NA; clone size: NA; CDR3 length: 11; CDR3 protein: CASSLGQGAFF; CDR3 DNA: TGTGCCAGCAGTTTGGGACAAGGAGCTTTCTTT
J gene: TRBJ2-1; V gene: TRBV28; D gene: TRBD2; clone size: NA; CDR3 length: 15; CDR3 protein: CASSPSGGALNEQFF; CDR3 DNA: TGTGCCAGCAGTCCTAGCGGGGGGGCGTTAAATGAGCAGTTCTTC
J gene: TRBJ1-6; V gene: TRBV27; D gene: NA; clone size: NA; CDR3 length: 16; CDR3 protein: CASGTTLSSYNSPLHF; CDR3 DNA: TGTGCCAGCGGCACCACCTTAAGCTCCTATAATTCACCCCTCCACTTT
J gene: TRBJ1-1; V gene: TRBV6-5; D gene: NA; clone size: NA; CDR3 length: 15; CDR3 protein: CASSYSTGLNTEAFF; CDR3 DNA: TGTGCCAGCAGTTACTCCACAGGCCTAAACACTGAAGCTTTCTTT
J gene: TRBJ1-2; V gene: TRBV27; D gene: TRBD1; clone size: NA; CDR3 length: 13; CDR3 protein: CASSLGTAYGYTF; CDR3 DNA: TGTGCCAGCAGTCTCGGGACAGCCTATGGCTACACCTTC
J gene: TRBJ2-7; V gene: TRBV4-3; D gene: TRBD1; clone size: NA; CDR3 length: 14; CDR3 protein: CASSQDRQGYEQYF; CDR3 DNA: TGCGCCAGCAGCCAAGATCGACAGGGGTACGAGCAGTACTTC
J gene: TRBJ1-4; V gene: TRBV7-9; D gene: TRBD1; clone size: NA; CDR3 length: 15; CDR3 protein: CASSNRDRESEKLFF; CDR3 DNA: TGTGCCAGCAGCAACCGGGACAGGGAGAGTGAAAAACTGTTTTTT
J gene: TRBJ2-2; V gene: TRBV28; D gene: NA; clone size: NA; CDR3 length: 16; CDR3 protein: CASLTGGIRETGELFF; CDR3 DNA: TGTGCCAGCCTTACTGGGGGGATCCGGGAGACCGGGGAGCTGTTTTTT
J gene: TRBJ1-1; V gene: TRBV2; D gene: TRBD1; clone size: once; CDR3 length: 14; CDR3 protein: CASIRDRGYTEAFF; CDR3 DNA: TGTGCCAGCATTAGGGACAGGGGGTACACTGAAGCTTTCTTT
J gene: TRBJ2-7; V gene: TRBV14; D gene: NA; clone size: NA; CDR3 length: 15; CDR3 protein: CASSQDPESSYEQYF; CDR3 DNA: TGTGCCAGCAGCCAAGACCCCGAGAGCTCCTACGAGCAGTACTTC
J gene: TRBJ1-1; V gene: TRBV7-8; D gene: NA; clone size: NA; CDR3 length: 16; CDR3 protein: CASSLRTPSGNTEAFF; CDR3 DNA: TGTGCCAGCAGCCTAAGGACTCCTTCTGGGAACACTGAAGCTTTCTTT
J gene: TRBJ1-5; V gene: TRBV18; D gene: TRBD1; clone size: few; CDR3 length: 16; CDR3 protein: CASSPSGTGGVQPQHF; CDR3 DNA: TGTGCCAGCTCACCTTCCGGGACAGGGGGGGTTCAGCCCCAGCATTTT